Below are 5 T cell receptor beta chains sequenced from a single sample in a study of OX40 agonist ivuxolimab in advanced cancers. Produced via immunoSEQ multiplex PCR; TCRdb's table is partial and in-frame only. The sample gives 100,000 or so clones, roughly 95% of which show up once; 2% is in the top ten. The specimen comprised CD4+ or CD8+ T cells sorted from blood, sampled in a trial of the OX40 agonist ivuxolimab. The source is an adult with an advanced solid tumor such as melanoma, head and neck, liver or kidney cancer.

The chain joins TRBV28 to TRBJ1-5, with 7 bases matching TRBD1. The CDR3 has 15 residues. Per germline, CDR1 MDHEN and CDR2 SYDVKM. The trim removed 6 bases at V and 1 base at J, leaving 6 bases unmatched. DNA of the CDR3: TGTGCCAGCAGCCTGACAGGGATAAGCAATCAGCCCCAGCATTTT. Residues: CASSLTGISNQPQHF.

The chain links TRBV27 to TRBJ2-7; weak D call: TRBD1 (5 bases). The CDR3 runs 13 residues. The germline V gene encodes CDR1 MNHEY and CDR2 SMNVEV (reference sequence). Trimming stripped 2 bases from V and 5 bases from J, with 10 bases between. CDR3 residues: CASSLRTSHEQYF. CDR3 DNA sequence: TGTGCCAGCAGTTTAAGGACAAGCCACGAGCAGTACTTC.

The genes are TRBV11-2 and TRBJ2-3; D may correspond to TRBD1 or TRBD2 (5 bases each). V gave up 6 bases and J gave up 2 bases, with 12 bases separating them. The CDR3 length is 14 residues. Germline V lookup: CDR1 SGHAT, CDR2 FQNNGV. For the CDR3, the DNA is TGTGCCAGCAGGGGACCCGGGACCACAGATACGCAGTATTTT. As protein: CASRGPGTTDTQYF.

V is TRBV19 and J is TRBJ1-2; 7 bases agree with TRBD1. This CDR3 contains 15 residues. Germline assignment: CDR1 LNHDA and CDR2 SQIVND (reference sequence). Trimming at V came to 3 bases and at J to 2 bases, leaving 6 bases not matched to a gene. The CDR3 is CASSIGTVRNYGYTF. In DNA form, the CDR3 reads TGTGCCAGTAGTATTGGGACAGTCCGAAACTATGGCTACACCTTC.

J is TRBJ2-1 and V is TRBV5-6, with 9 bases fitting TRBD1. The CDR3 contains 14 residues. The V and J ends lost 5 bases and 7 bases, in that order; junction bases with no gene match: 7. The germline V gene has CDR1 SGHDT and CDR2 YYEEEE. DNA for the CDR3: TGTGCCAGCAGGACCGGGACAGGGTGGAATGAGCAGTTCTTC. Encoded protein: CASRTGTGWNEQFF.